One sample yielded the 17 T cell receptor beta chains listed below, sequenced in a study of neurological immune-mediated disorders. In TCRdb, the 5' RACE reads were re-called with MiXCR into one record per CDR3 protein. The sample has roughly 70,000 distinct CDR3 sequences, 4.5% to 6% seen once. The source material was PBMCs. These receptors all come from a woman in her 70s with multiple sclerosis.

This clonotype was seen repeatedly, ten times or more. The chain has TRBV7-2 and TRBJ2-5; 7 bases are a match to TRBD2. Germline-derived CDR1 and CDR2 are SGHTA and FQGNSA. Trimming cost V 5 bases and J 7 bases; bases outside gene matches: 10. The CDR3 is 14 amino acids. The CDR3: CASSLSGPFGTQYF. In DNA form, the CDR3 reads TGTGCCAGCAGCCTTAGCGGGCCCTTCGGGACCCAGTACTTC.

This clonotype was counted at least ten times. The chain's CDR3 is CASSNGLSQYF. As DNA, the CDR3 is TGTGCCAGCAGTAATGGACTGTCTCAGTACTTC. The rearrangement joins TRBV6-5 to TRBJ2-4, with D perhaps TRBD2 (5 bases). CDR3 size: 11 residues. Germline lookup yields CDR1 MNHEY and CDR2 SVGAGI. V was clipped by 5 bases and J by 12 bases, with 11 bases between them.

This clonotype was detected ten times or more. This chain joins TRBV11-2 and TRBJ2-1, with 8 bases aligning to TRBD1. The CDR3 loop spans 17 amino acids. CDR1 is SGHAT and CDR2 is FQNNGV in the germline V gene. Losses at the gene ends were 5 bases for V and 7 bases for J; bases not matched to a gene: 16. The CDR3 sequence: CASSTLHRGVGKNEQFF. In DNA, the CDR3 is TGTGCCAGCAGCACGCTCCACAGGGGGGTCGGGAAGAATGAGCAGTTCTTC.

This clonotype appeared many times. The rearrangement joins TRBV5-5 to TRBJ1-3; D gene uncertain. CDR1 and CDR2 (germline): SGHKS, YYEKEE (reference sequence). The CDR3 contains 12 residues. Deletions cut 3 bases from V and 4 bases from J, with 5 bases between. The CDR3 spells CASSSTGNTIYF. The CDR3 DNA reads TGTGCCAGCAGCTCTACAGGAAACACCATATATTTT.

This clonotype was counted ten times or more. The chain is built from TRBV27 and TRBJ2-1, with TRBD1 identical over 7 bases. V lost 8 bases to trimming and J lost 7 bases; unmatched junction nucleotides: 14. This CDR3 is 15 amino acids long. From germline, CDR1 is MNHEY and CDR2 SMNVEV (reference sequence). This CDR3 reads CASGNPRGGGNEQFF. In DNA form, the CDR3 reads TGTGCCAGCGGAAATCCTAGAGGGGGCGGAAATGAGCAGTTCTTC.

The rearrangement joins TRBV6-1 to TRBJ2-5, with no clear D. Trimming took 4 bases from V and 0 from J, leaving 9 bases between them. This CDR3 is 14 amino acids long. Germline lookup yields CDR1 MNHNS and CDR2 SASEGT. CDR3 nucleotides: TGTGCCAGCAGTGTCTGGTCGAACCAAGAGACCCAGTACTTC. Encoded protein: CASSVWSNQETQYF.

This clonotype was counted at least ten times. CDR3 in amino acids: CSASRSKNTEAFF. Here the CDR3 DNA reads TGCAGTGCTAGTCGCAGTAAAAACACTGAAGCTTTCTTT. This chain joins TRBV20-1 and TRBJ1-1; D not certain. Germline V gene sequence: CDR1 DFQATT, CDR2 SNEGSKA (reference sequence). The CDR3 spans 13 residues. The V end lost 3 bases, the J end lost 2 bases, and 10 bases lay between the germline ends.

This clonotype was recorded many times. The chain has TRBV12-3 or TRBV12-4 and TRBJ1-5; unclear D gene. With 8 bases removed from V and 0 bases from J, the gap between germline ends came to 14 bases. The CDR3 spans 15 residues. Here the CDR3 reads CASAPGRLSNQPQHF. The CDR3 DNA is TGTGCCAGCGCCCCTGGGAGACTTAGCAATCAGCCCCAGCATTTT.

The rearrangement joins TRBV18 to TRBJ1-2, with D perhaps matching TRBD1 (5 bases). CDR1 KGHSH and CDR2 LQKENI come from the germline V gene. Trimming pared 1 base from V and 7 bases from J, leaving 16 bases between. The CDR3 contains 15 residues. In DNA form, the CDR3 reads TGTGCCAGCTCACCACGCCAGACAGAAGAGGGTGGCTACACCTTC. The encoded protein is CASSPRQTEEGGYTF.

Ten or more counts support this clonotype. The chain combines TRBV12-3 or TRBV12-4 with TRBJ2-2; 7 bases line up with TRBD2. Trimming cost V 5 bases and J 0 bases; bases outside gene matches: 6. The CDR3 is made up of 16 amino acids. The CDR3 reads CASSQLADSNTGELFF. The CDR3 DNA is TGTGCCAGCAGTCAGCTAGCGGACTCGAACACCGGGGAGCTGTTTTTT.

At least ten counts were recorded for this clonotype. The chain couples TRBV6-2 or TRBV6-3 to TRBJ2-1; D ambiguous. The V and J ends lost 0 bases and 4 bases respectively, with 10 bases between them. Germline CDR1 MNHEY, CDR2 SVGEGT. The CDR3 extends over 15 amino acids. CDR3 sequence: CASSYSIGEYNEQFF. The CDR3 DNA reads TGTGCCAGCAGTTACTCGATTGGAGAATACAATGAGCAGTTCTTC.

Comment on this clonotype: This could be a read error, since a much larger clone is one nucleotide away. The chain recombines TRBV5-1 with TRBJ2-7; TRBD1 might be the D (6 bases). V was pared by 0 bases and J by 8 bases, with 15 bases between. The CDR3 totals 14 residues. CDR1 SGHRS and CDR2 YFSETQ come from the germline V gene. This CDR3 is CASSLGAGVRKQYF. Written as DNA, the CDR3 is TGCGCCAGCAGCTTGGGGGCAGGGGTTCGCAAGCAGTACTTC.

This clonotype was recorded at least ten times. This chain connects TRBV3-1 to TRBJ2-5, with TRBD2 matching over 12 bases. The junction had 3 bases not matched to a gene; V was cut back by 0 bases and J by 4 bases. The CDR3 sequence is 16 residues long. Germline lookup yields CDR1 LGHDT and CDR2 YNNKEL (reference sequence). The CDR3 region is CASSQDPTSGRETQYF. In nucleotides, the CDR3 is TGTGCCAGCAGCCAAGATCCGACTAGCGGGAGAGAGACCCAGTACTTC.

This clonotype has ten or more counts. V gene TRBV6-5 combines with J gene TRBJ2-3, with D perhaps TRBD2 (6 bases). CDR3 length: 13 amino acids. Deletions cut 5 bases from V and 1 base from J, with 7 bases between. CDR1 and CDR2 (germline): MNHEY, SVGAGI. CDR3 amino acids: CASSPSGTDTQYF. For the CDR3, the DNA is TGTGCCAGCAGTCCTAGCGGCACAGATACGCAGTATTTT.

This clonotype appeared many times. This chain links TRBV6-2 or TRBV6-3 with TRBJ2-5, with TRBD1 identical over 11 bases. In germline, CDR1 is MNHEY, CDR2 SVGEGT. CDR3 length: 17 amino acids. J was trimmed by 4 bases and V by 2 bases; bases with no gene match: 9. CDR3 coding DNA: TGTGCCAGCAGTTACCCGGGACAGGGGGTACATCGAGAGACCCAGTACTTC. Its protein product is CASSYPGQGVHRETQYF.

This clonotype was counted many times. The J gene is TRBJ2-7, the V gene TRBV20-1; tentatively, D is TRBD1 (6 bases). CDR1 is DFQATT, CDR2 SNEGSKA, per germline (reference sequence). Trimming left V 5 bases short and J 4 bases short, with 12 bases between. This CDR3 is 12 amino acids long. CDR3 region: CSAPRGSYEQYF. CDR3 nucleotide sequence: TGCAGTGCTCCAAGGGGGAGTTACGAGCAGTACTTC.

In its sample, this clonotype was seen many times. The V gene is TRBV5-1, the J gene TRBJ2-5; TRBD2 aligns across 7 bases. The V gene end was trimmed by 0 bases and the J gene end by 3 bases; junction bases not matched to a gene: 5. Germline V lookup: CDR1 SGHRS, CDR2 YFSETQ. The CDR3 totals 15 residues. The CDR3 region has the DNA TGCGCCAGCAGCTTGGGGCTAGCGGATAAAGAGACCCAGTACTTC. Its translation: CASSLGLADKETQYF.